What follows are 11 T cell receptor beta chains derived from one specimen sequenced in a study of Graves' ophthalmopathy and Graves' hyperthyroidism. Amplified TCR beta CDR3 regions were obtained using RNA transcripts as template. First-round RT-PCR with HTBI primers preceded a second-round multiplex PCR. TCRdb used MiXCR to reprocess the multiplex PCR reads, holding one entry per CDR3 protein. The table includes roughly 500,000 distinct CDR3 sequences, about 15% detected once. Sequenced: blood. These receptors were taken from a woman between 25 and 40 years old with Graves' ophthalmopathy.

The chain recombines TRBV12-3 or TRBV12-4 with TRBJ2-5; possible D gene TRBD2, 5 bases. This CDR3 contains 14 residues. V was clipped by 5 bases and J by 5 bases, with 15 bases between them. CDR3 DNA: TGTGCCAGCAGTCCCAGGACTGATGCGGAGACCCAGTACTTC. It translates to CASSPRTDAETQYF.

The table lists this clonotype with many counts. This chain links TRBV12-3 or TRBV12-4 with TRBJ2-6; D is perhaps TRBD2 (6 bases). V lost 2 bases and J 1 base, leaving 6 bases between the germline ends. The CDR3 covers 15 residues. The CDR3 nucleotides read TGTGCCAGCAGTTTACGGGGGTCTGGGGCCAACGTCCTGACTTTC. Amino acids: CASSLRGSGANVLTF.

This clonotype was seen many times. This chain joins TRBV7-2 and TRBJ2-2; D perhaps matches TRBD2 (6 bases). Germline CDR1 reads SGHTA; CDR2 reads FQGNSA. This CDR3 spans 18 amino acids. Trimming took 0 bases from V and 6 from J, leaving 20 bases between them. The CDR3 DNA reads TGTGCCAGCAGCTTAGCCTATAGAGGGAGGATGGGGGCCGGGGAGCTGTTTTTT. This codes for CASSLAYRGRMGAGELFF.

This clonotype was counted ten times or more. The CDR3: CASSPYEDTSYEQYF. The CDR3 coding sequence is TGCGCCAGCAGCCCTTACGAAGATACTAGCTACGAGCAGTACTTC. The rearrangement uses TRBV4-1 and TRBJ2-7; TRBD2 is a possible D gene (5 bases). CDR3 size: 15 residues. Trimming shortened V by 4 bases and J by 3 bases, and 16 bases separated the two germline ends. Germline V gene sequence: CDR1 MGHRA, CDR2 YSYEKL.

As to this clonotype: A junction end diverges from the germline sequence, so it may reflect a read error. This rearrangement joins TRBV24-1 to TRBJ2-2, with D possibly TRBD1 on 5 matching bases. The CDR3 totals 15 residues. CDR1 and CDR2 from the germline V gene are KGHDR and SFDVKD. The CDR3 protein is CTTMGKGKNTGELFF. CDR3 DNA sequence: TGTACCACCATGGGGAAGGGGAAGAACACCGGGGAGCTGTTTTTT.

This clonotype was seen at least ten times. V and J are TRBV28 and TRBJ2-2; D is unresolved. CDR3 length equals 15 residues. CDR1 and CDR2 (germline): MDHEN, SYDVKM. Trimming removed 2 bases from V and 5 bases from J, with 12 bases in between. The CDR3 reads CASSLGGSTTGELFF. The CDR3 DNA follows: TGTGCCAGCAGTTTAGGCGGTTCGACAACCGGGGAGCTGTTTTTT.

This clonotype appeared many times. The chain recombines TRBV5-1 with TRBJ1-1; 10 bases map to TRBD1. CDR3 length: 16 residues. The ends lost 3 bases at V and 0 bases at J; junction bases unmatched: 5. CDR1 and CDR2 (germline): SGHRS, YFSETQ. The DNA of the CDR3 is TGCGCCAGCAGCTCGCGAGGGACAGGGGTGAACACTGAAGCTTTCTTT. Encoded protein: CASSSRGTGVNTEAFF.

This clonotype was found many times. The V and J genes are TRBV11-2 and TRBJ2-2, with TRBD1 as a possible D gene (6 bases). The CDR3 is made up of 15 amino acids. Germline CDR1 and CDR2: SGHAT and FQNNGV. Trimming stripped 3 bases from V and 0 bases from J, with 8 bases between. The CDR3: CASSFRTANTGELFF. CDR3 sequence (DNA): TGTGCCAGCAGCTTTCGGACAGCGAACACCGGGGAGCTGTTTTTT.

This clonotype was seen at least ten times. The V call is TRBV6-1, the J call TRBJ2-7; TRBD1 is a possible D gene (8 bases). The germline CDR1 and CDR2 sequences are MNHNS and SASEGT. The V end lost 1 base, the J end lost 6 bases, and 16 bases lay between the germline ends. The length of the CDR3 is 15 residues. CDR3 region: CASSEVQGGSGEQYF. CDR3 DNA sequence: TGTGCCAGCAGTGAAGTACAGGGGGGGTCGGGCGAGCAGTACTTC.

This clonotype was counted many times. The V gene is TRBV11-2, the J gene TRBJ1-2, with D possibly TRBD1 on 5 matching bases. The V end was cut by 4 bases, the J end by 6 bases, with 9 bases between. Germline values: CDR1 SGHAT, CDR2 FQNNGV. The CDR3 runs to 12 residues. CDR3 residues: CASSWEGDGYTF. CDR3 coding DNA: TGTGCCAGCAGCTGGGAAGGGGATGGCTACACCTTC.

A word on this clonotype: At one end, the junction sequence differs from germline, possibly due to a read error. V gene TRBV28 combines with J gene TRBJ2-4; D is perhaps TRBD1 (7 bases). This CDR3 spans 15 amino acids. Germline-derived CDR1 and CDR2 are MDHEN and SYDVKM. The CDR3 region is CASSEGGAGLGIKYF. In DNA form, the CDR3 reads TGTGCCAGCAGTGAAGGGGGCGCGGGATTGGGCATTAAGTACTTC.